Shown below are 9 T cell receptor beta chains from a single sample sequenced in a study of early T cells in non-severe SARS-CoV-2 infection. Each CDR3 protein gets one entry after TCRdb re-called the 5' RACE reads with MiXCR. The sample shows some 66,000 distinct CDR3 sequences, approximately 10% of them seen only once. Specimen: whole blood. The receptors here all came from an adult who was a healthcare worker with PCR-confirmed SARS-CoV-2 infection or an uninfected control (not recorded which).

This clonotype occurred many times. CDR3 sequence (DNA): TGTGCCAGCTCATTAGGACACCTGAGCTCCTACGAGCAGTACTTC. It yields the protein CASSLGHLSSYEQYF. The chain has TRBV18 and TRBJ2-7, with D possibly matching TRBD1 (5 bases). Germline CDR1 KGHSH, CDR2 LQKENI. V lost 5 bases, J lost 0 bases, and 14 bases lay in between. This CDR3 spans 15 amino acids.

The V gene is TRBV6-2 or TRBV6-3, the J gene TRBJ2-3; 7 positions agree with TRBD2. CDR3 size: 17 residues. Trimming cost V 7 bases and J 2 bases; bases outside gene matches: 15. Germline V CDR1 and CDR2: MNHEY, SVGEGT. CDR3 nucleotide sequence: TGTGCCAGCACCAAAGGGCGGGAGAGGTCATACACAGATACGCAGTATTTT. This codes for CASTKGRERSYTDTQYF.

This clonotype has just a few counts. J is TRBJ2-5 and V is TRBV6-2 or TRBV6-3; 8 nucleotides align to TRBD2. This CDR3 contains 19 residues. The V and J ends lost 5 bases and 1 base, in that order; junction bases with no gene match: 18. Looked up from germline, CDR1 is MNHEY and CDR2 is SVGEGT. CDR3 residues: CASSKTSAASSRPQETQYF. CDR3 DNA sequence: TGTGCCAGCAGTAAGACTAGCGCTGCGTCTTCCCGCCCCCAAGAGACCCAGTACTTC.

This clonotype has a count of ten or more. The genes are TRBV2 and TRBJ1-2; unclear D gene. The CDR3 spans 12 residues. Deletions cut 0 bases from V and 4 bases from J, with 3 bases between. Germline V gene sequence: CDR1 SNHLY, CDR2 FYNNEI. In DNA, the CDR3 is TGTGCCAGCAGTGAAGCCGGCTATGGCTACACCTTC. Translated, it gives CASSEAGYGYTF.

This clonotype showed up many times. The chain uses TRBV7-2 and TRBJ2-7; 8 nucleotides agree with TRBD2. Per the germline V gene, CDR1 is SGHTA and CDR2 is FQGNSA. The CDR3 runs 14 residues. V lost 8 bases to trimming and J lost 2 bases; unmatched junction nucleotides: 8. The chain's CDR3 is CASAGGLGPYEQYF. In DNA, the CDR3 is TGTGCCAGCGCGGGAGGCCTCGGACCCTACGAGCAGTACTTC.

This clonotype was observed at least ten times. This chain joins TRBV25-1 and TRBJ2-1; no clear D. V lost 0 bases and J 4 bases, leaving 10 bases between the germline ends. The length of the CDR3 is 15 residues. The germline V gene has CDR1 MGHDK and CDR2 SYGVNS. CDR3 amino acids: CASSEYLVGYNEQFF. CDR3 coding DNA: TGTGCCAGCAGTGAATATTTAGTAGGATACAATGAGCAGTTCTTC.

The chain recombines TRBV29-1 with TRBJ1-1; D is unclear. The CDR3 length is 8 residues. V lost 7 bases, J lost 8 bases, and 5 bases lay in between. CDR1 is SQVTM and CDR2 is ANQGSEA in the germline V gene. The CDR3 DNA reads TGCAGCGCCGCAGAAGCTTTCTTT. Protein sequence: CSAAEAFF.

This clonotype turned up a few times. This chain uses TRBV20-1 with TRBJ2-1; maybe TRBD1 (6 bases). The CDR3 is 14 residues long. Trimming left V 3 bases short and J 9 bases short, with 18 bases between. Per the germline V gene, CDR1 is DFQATT and CDR2 is SNEGSKA (reference sequence). CDR3 sequence (DNA): TGCAGTGCTAGTAGGGGGAGTGTGACGGGTGAGCAGTTCTTC. Protein sequence: CSASRGSVTGEQFF.

This clonotype was recorded many times. The chain is built from TRBV27 and TRBJ2-7; 10 bases match TRBD2. CDR1 is MNHEY, CDR2 SMNVEV, per germline (reference sequence). The junction had 15 bases not matched to a gene; V was cut back by 6 bases and J by 4 bases. This CDR3 contains 17 residues. CDR3 coding DNA: TGTGCCAGCAGCTCCTTAACCGGGACTAGCGTTAAGTACGAGCAGTACTTC. It codes for CASSSLTGTSVKYEQYF.